This is a list of T cell receptor beta chains from one sample in a study of T cells in Graves' hyperthyroidism and ophthalmopathy. TCRdb re-derived calls from the multiplex PCR reads in MiXCR, one entry per CDR3 protein. The sample gives nearly 250,000 distinct CDR3 sequences, more than 20% of which show up once; approximately 32% is in the top ten. The sequencing input was blood. The receptors shown here come from a woman aged 40-49 years with Graves' ophthalmopathy. Each CDR3 is given without its conserved first and last residue.

J	V	CDR3
TRBJ2-4	TRBV20-1	SAPVRGKNIQY
TRBJ2-5	TRBV19	ASSIEGLGQKTQY
TRBJ2-7	TRBV28	ASVDTFYEQY
TRBJ2-7	TRBV28	ASSLPINEQY
TRBJ2-7	TRBV28	ASSSTAGRYEQY
TRBJ1-1	TRBV6-2/TRBV6-3	ASSYSDPENTEAF
TRBJ2-4	TRBV6-1	ASRQLGLAKNIQY
TRBJ2-7	TRBV6-1	ASSQKRDPTYEQY
TRBJ1-5	TRBV28	ASSLGGAQDQPQH
TRBJ2-7	TRBV20-1	SAAESAGAYEQY
TRBJ1-1	TRBV5-1	ASSLRDSEAF
TRBJ1-2	TRBV5-1	ASSLQPTYGYT
TRBJ1-3	TRBV4-2	ASSQAAHWASGNTIY
TRBJ2-5	TRBV27	ASSNRGTGGTETQY
TRBJ2-7	TRBV6-2/TRBV6-3	ASSYPRTGASRDEQY
TRBJ2-2	TRBV19	ATGSGANTGELF
TRBJ1-1	TRBV27	ASSLWGGAKGKTEAF
TRBJ1-1	TRBV6-5	ASSYGRGGNTEAF
TRBJ1-2	TRBV19	ASISQGAWGYT
TRBJ2-7	TRBV7-2	ASSLDRVSGEQY
TRBJ1-5	TRBV20-1	SASTGGDQPQH
TRBJ2-4	TRBV5-1	ASSLAIGVAKNIQY
TRBJ2-7	TRBV12-3/TRBV12-4	ASSLSSGSSYEQY
TRBJ2-5	TRBV7-8	VSSLRRGGEETQY
TRBJ2-7	TRBV19	ASSSEGFTYEQY
TRBJ1-2	TRBV6-5	ASGSGNKNYGYT
TRBJ1-2	TRBV7-3	ASSAQPGEHGYT
TRBJ1-2	TRBV12-3/TRBV12-4	ASRRHASGYT
TRBJ2-5	TRBV19	ATQGRREGQY
TRBJ2-7	TRBV15	ATSRVPDTYEQY
TRBJ2-7	TRBV29-1	SVEESVTYEQY
TRBJ2-5	TRBV28	ASSLKSGGGSRQGGGQY
TRBJ1-1	TRBV11-1	ASSLDSLSGAEAF
TRBJ2-7	TRBV7-3	ASSLQQGLGEQY
TRBJ2-5	TRBV20-1	SAPDRGLLETQY
TRBJ2-5	TRBV12-3/TRBV12-4	ASSTWGDGETQY
TRBJ1-2	TRBV6-5	ASSYLQGYGYT
TRBJ2-7	TRBV29-1	SAGGLAGAHSSYEQY
TRBJ2-5	TRBV19	ASNTGTSGQETQY
TRBJ2-7	TRBV15	ATSRAPMGGAYEQY
TRBJ2-1	TRBV30	AWSVYSNEQF
TRBJ2-5	TRBV6-5	ASSPQGRVLVQY
TRBJ1-2	TRBV2	ASSEGTGGYT
TRBJ2-7	TRBV10-2	ASTLKGGGEQY
TRBJ2-5	TRBV11-2	ASSLAGSGPGTQY
TRBJ2-5	TRBV29-1	SVVGLAGEPETQY
TRBJ2-7	TRBV6-2/TRBV6-3	ASGSLGYYEQY
TRBJ2-7	TRBV28	ASSDVGTVHEQY
TRBJ2-5	TRBV6-1	ASSESGWAQETQY
TRBJ1-1	TRBV6-2/TRBV6-3	ASSPGQGLILPNPEAF
TRBJ1-6	TRBV28	ASSSLSGEPDNSPLH
TRBJ2-7	TRBV5-1	ASSEGSHEQY
TRBJ1-5	TRBV27	ASSIQGPPRPQH